These T cell receptor beta chains were read from a single sample in a study of blood T cell repertoires in COVID-19. Libraries were prepared by immunoSEQ multiplex PCR; TCRdb keeps only in-frame clonotypes and omits some of them. The repertoire includes roughly 68,000 clones, about 81% of them detected once, and around 9.2% sits in the top ten. Sequencing was carried out using peripheral blood. The receptors derive from a human donor in a cohort sampled during active COVID-19. CDR3s include the opening cysteine and the closing phenylalanine or tryptophan. For some rows the clone size is stated as once, few or many, or as a class when expanded; others skip it.

TRBJ1-6	TRBV5-1	NA	CASSLEAGNSPLHF
TRBJ2-5	TRBV7-8	NA	CASSLSGLALLETQYF
TRBJ1-5	TRBV10-2	NA	CASRGQENQPQHF
TRBJ2-1	TRBV3-1/TRBV3-2	NA	CASHSSYNEQFF
TRBJ2-5	TRBV29-1	NA	CSVARGRMETQYF
TRBJ2-3	TRBV9	once	CASSVDIPGLSTDTQYF
TRBJ2-1	TRBV12-3/TRBV12-4	NA	CASSFFPEDEQFF
TRBJ2-1	TRBV28	NA	CASSPGTGRLSYNEQFF
TRBJ2-3	TRBV3-1/TRBV3-2	NA	CASSQVASGSQPTDTQYF
TRBJ2-1	TRBV28	NA	CASSHTAGGGSYNEQFF
TRBJ1-1	TRBV24-1	once	CATSAGQGGTEAFF
TRBJ2-7	TRBV7-2	NA	CASRPWTDSPSYEQYF
TRBJ1-5	TRBV2	once	CASTQGGLQGSQPQHF
TRBJ2-7	TRBV6-2/TRBV6-3	NA	CASSYSDNYEQYF
TRBJ2-2	TRBV28	NA	CASSPFFVLAGGGDGELFF
TRBJ2-5	TRBV7-3	once	CASSKTGTGGETQYF
TRBJ1-2	TRBV7-9	NA	CASSSGQGVGFGHTF
TRBJ2-3	TRBV11-2	NA	CASSLDPADTQYF
TRBJ2-1	TRBV6-6	NA	CASSPASYGEQFF
TRBJ1-2	TRBV9	NA	CASSPRDSGYGYTF
TRBJ2-3	TRBV7-3	NA	CASSSMTGNTQYF
TRBJ2-1	TRBV7-2	NA	CASSLVDRGRYNEQFF
TRBJ2-3	TRBV29-1	NA	CSAVTATDTQYF
TRBJ2-7	TRBV11-3	NA	CASSLALIEAGGLSYEQYF
TRBJ2-2	TRBV4-1	NA	CASTPTGFAGELFF
TRBJ2-7	TRBV10-3	NA	CAISETGLLPYEQYF
TRBJ2-2	TRBV7-3	NA	CASSSLAGDTGELFF
TRBJ2-5	TRBV2	NA	CASSGGTSGTIQETQYF
TRBJ2-7	TRBV19	NA	CASSILAGTDYHRYEQYF
TRBJ2-5	TRBV7-8	NA	CASSIQGYQETQYF
TRBJ2-1	TRBV2	NA	CASSGPLGAWGYNEQFF
TRBJ2-3	TRBV5-4	few	CASSFSGSITDTQYF
TRBJ2-5	TRBV29-1	NA	CSFAVGVGETQYF
TRBJ1-5	TRBV6-5	few	CASRVTGVNQPQHF
TRBJ1-2	TRBV27	NA	CASCLTPRQGLWAGYTF
TRBJ2-3	TRBV20-1	NA	CSASLKGGWRLAGGSTDTQYF
TRBJ2-7	TRBV29-1	few	CSVEDHPGSEQYF
TRBJ1-1	TRBV15	NA	CATSGDANTEAFF
TRBJ1-1	TRBV2	NA	CASSPGNPLNTEAFF
TRBJ2-7	TRBV7-9	NA	CASSNLAGGPYEQYF
TRBJ2-1	TRBV27	NA	CASSLYPSGGFNEQFF
TRBJ2-1	TRBV19	once	CASSPGLAGREQFF
TRBJ1-1	TRBV6-2/TRBV6-3	NA	CASSPTGTMRLEAFF
TRBJ2-5	TRBV27	NA	CASSSTGRGETQYF
TRBJ2-5	TRBV5-1	NA	CASSTGLAGEVRETQYF